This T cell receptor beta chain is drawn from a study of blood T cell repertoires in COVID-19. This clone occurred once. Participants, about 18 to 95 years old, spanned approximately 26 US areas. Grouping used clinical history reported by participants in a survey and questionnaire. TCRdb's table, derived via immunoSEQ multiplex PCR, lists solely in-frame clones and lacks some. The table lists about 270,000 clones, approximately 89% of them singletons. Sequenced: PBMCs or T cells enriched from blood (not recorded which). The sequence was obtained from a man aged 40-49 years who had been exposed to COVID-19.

DNA of the CDR3: TGCGCCAGCAGCGCCCGGGAAAGCTCTGGAAACACCATATATTTT. Protein product: CASSARESSGNTIYF. V usage is TRBV5-1 and J usage is TRBJ1-3; no clear D gene. Trimming removed 4 bases at V and 0 bases at J, with 11 bases between. Germline V gives CDR1 SGHRS, CDR2 YFSETQ. The CDR3 sequence is 15 residues long.